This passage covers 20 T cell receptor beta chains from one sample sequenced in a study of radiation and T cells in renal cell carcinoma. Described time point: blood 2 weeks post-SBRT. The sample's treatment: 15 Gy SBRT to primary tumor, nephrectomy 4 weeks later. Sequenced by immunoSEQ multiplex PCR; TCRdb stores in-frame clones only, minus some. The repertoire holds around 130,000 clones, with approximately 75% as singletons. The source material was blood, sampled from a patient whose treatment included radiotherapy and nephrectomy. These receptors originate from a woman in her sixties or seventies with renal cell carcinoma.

The CDR3 sequence: CASTPSPIEVNYGYTF. The CDR3 region has the DNA TGTGCCAGTACGCCTTCGCCTATAGAAGTGAACTATGGCTACACCTTC. The chain joins TRBV19 to TRBJ1-2; D is ambiguous. The germline V and J ends were trimmed by 7 bases and 2 bases, with 20 bases remaining between them. CDR1 and CDR2 (germline): LNHDA, SQIVND (reference sequence). The CDR3 runs 16 residues.

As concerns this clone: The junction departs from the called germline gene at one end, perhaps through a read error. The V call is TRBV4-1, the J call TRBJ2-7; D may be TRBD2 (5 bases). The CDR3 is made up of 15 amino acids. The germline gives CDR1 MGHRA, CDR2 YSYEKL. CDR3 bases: TGCGCCAGCAGCCAGAATGAGGGCAGTAACTCCCCAAAGCACTTC. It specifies CASSQNEGSNSPKHF.

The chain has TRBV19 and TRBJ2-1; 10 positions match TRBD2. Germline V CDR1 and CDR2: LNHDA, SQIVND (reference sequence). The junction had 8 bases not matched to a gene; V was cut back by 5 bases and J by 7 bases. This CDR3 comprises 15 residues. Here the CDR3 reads CASSVLAGVNNEQFF. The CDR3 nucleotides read TGTGCCAGTAGTGTCCTAGCGGGAGTTAATAATGAGCAGTTCTTC. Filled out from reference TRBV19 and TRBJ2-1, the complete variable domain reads DGGITQSPKYLFRKEGQNVTLSCEQNLNHDAMYWYRQDPGQGLRLIYYSQIVNDFQKGDIAEGYSVSREKKESFPLTVTSAQKNPTAFYLCASSVLAGVNNEQFFGPGTRLTVL.

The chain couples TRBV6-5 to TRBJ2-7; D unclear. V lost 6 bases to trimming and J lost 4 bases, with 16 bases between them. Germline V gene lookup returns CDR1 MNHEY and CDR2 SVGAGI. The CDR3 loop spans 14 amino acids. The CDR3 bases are TGTGCCAGCAGGCCGCACCGGGTCCAGTACGAGCAGTACTTC. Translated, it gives CASRPHRVQYEQYF.

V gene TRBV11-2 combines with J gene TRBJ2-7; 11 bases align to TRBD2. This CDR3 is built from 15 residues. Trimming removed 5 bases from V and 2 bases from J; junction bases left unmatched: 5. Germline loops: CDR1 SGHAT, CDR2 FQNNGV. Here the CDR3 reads CASSPRLAGPYEQYF. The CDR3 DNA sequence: TGTGCCAGCAGCCCGCGACTAGCGGGGCCCTACGAGCAGTACTTC.

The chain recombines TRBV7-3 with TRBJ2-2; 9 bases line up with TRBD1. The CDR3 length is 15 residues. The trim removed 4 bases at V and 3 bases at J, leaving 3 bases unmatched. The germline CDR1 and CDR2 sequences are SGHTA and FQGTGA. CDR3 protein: CASSWRTGDTGELFF. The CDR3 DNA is TGTGCCAGCAGCTGGCGGACAGGGGACACCGGGGAGCTGTTTTTT.

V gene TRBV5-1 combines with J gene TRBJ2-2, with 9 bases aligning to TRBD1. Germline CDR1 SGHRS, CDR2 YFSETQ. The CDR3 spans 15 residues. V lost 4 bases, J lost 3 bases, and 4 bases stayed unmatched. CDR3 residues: CASSIDRGYTGELFF. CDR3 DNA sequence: TGCGCCAGCAGCATAGACAGGGGGTACACCGGGGAGCTGTTTTTT.

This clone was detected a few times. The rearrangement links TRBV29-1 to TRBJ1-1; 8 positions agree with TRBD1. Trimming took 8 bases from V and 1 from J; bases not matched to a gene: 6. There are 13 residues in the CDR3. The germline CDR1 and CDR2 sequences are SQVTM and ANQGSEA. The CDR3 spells CSSRTGGNTEAFF. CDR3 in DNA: TGCAGCTCACGAACAGGGGGGAACACTGAAGCTTTCTTT.

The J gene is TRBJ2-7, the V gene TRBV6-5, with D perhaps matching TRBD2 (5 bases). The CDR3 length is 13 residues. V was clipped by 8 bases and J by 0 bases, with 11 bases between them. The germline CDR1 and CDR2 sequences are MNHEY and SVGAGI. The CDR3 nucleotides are TGTGCCAGCCTAGCCCGGAGCTCCTACGAGCAGTACTTC. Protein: CASLARSSYEQYF.

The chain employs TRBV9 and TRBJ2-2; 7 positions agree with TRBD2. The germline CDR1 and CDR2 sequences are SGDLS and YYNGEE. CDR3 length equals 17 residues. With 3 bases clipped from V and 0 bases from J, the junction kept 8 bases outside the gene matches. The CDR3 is CASSGPLAAPNTGELFF. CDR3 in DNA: TGTGCCAGCAGCGGGCCCCTAGCGGCCCCGAACACCGGGGAGCTGTTTTTT.

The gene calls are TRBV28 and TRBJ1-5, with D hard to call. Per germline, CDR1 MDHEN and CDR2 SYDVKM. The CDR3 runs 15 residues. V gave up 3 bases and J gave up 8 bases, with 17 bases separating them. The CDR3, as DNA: TGTGCCAGCAGTTTCCCGGACGGATCTATCAAGCCCCAGCATTTT. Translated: CASSFPDGSIKPQHF.

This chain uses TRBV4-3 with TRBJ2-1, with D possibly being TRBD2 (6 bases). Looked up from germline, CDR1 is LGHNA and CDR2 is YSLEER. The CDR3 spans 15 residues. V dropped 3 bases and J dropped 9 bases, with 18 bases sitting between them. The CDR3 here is CASSHATGAPGEQFF. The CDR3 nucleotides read TGCGCCAGCAGCCATGCCACGGGAGCCCCGGGTGAGCAGTTCTTC.

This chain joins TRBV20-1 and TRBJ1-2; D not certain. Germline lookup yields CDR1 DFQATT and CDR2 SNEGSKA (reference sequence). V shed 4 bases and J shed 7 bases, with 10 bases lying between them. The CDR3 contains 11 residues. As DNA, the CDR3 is TGCAGTGCTAACTGGTTGACTGGCTACACCTTC. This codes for CSANWLTGYTF.

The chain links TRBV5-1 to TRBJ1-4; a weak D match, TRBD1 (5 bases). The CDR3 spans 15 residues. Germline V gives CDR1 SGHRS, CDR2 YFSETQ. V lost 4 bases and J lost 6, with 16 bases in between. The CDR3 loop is CASSPGSLGDEKLFF. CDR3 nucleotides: TGCGCCAGCAGCCCAGGGAGTCTAGGGGATGAAAAACTGTTTTTT.

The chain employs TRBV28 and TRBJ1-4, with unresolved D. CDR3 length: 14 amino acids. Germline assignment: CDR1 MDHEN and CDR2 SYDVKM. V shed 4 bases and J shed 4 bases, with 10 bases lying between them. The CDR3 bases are TGTGCCAGCAGTTACGTACGGAGTAATGAAAAACTGTTTTTT. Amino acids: CASSYVRSNEKLFF.

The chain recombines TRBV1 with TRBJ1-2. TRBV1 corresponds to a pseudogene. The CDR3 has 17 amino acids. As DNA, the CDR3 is TGCACCAGCAGCCAAGACACGTCGCAGGGAGCTAACTATGGCTACACCTTC. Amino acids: CTSSQDTSQGANYGYTF.

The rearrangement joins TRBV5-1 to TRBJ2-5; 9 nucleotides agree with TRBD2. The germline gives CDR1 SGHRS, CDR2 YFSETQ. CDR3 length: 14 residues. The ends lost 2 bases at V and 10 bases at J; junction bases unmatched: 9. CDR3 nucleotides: TGCGCCAGCAGCTTTACGGGACTAGCCCGGGACCAGTACTTC. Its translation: CASSFTGLARDQYF.

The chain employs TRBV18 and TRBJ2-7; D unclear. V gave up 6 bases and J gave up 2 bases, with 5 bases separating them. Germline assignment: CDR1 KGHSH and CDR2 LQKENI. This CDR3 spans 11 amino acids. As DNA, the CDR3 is TGTGCCAGCTCTCAAGCCTACGAGCAGTACTTC. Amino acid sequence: CASSQAYEQYF.

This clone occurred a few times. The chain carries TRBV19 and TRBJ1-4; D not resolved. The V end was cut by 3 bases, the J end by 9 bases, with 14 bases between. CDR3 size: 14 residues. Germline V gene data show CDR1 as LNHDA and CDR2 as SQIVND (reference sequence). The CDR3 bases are TGTGCCAGTAGTATCGGTATATTCAGGAAAAAACTGTTTTTT. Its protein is CASSIGIFRKKLFF.

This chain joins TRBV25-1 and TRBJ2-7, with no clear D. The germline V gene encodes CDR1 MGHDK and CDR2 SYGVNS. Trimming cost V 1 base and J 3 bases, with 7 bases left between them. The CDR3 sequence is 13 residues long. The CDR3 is CASSEWVSYEQYF. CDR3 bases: TGTGCCAGCAGTGAATGGGTCAGCTACGAGCAGTACTTC.